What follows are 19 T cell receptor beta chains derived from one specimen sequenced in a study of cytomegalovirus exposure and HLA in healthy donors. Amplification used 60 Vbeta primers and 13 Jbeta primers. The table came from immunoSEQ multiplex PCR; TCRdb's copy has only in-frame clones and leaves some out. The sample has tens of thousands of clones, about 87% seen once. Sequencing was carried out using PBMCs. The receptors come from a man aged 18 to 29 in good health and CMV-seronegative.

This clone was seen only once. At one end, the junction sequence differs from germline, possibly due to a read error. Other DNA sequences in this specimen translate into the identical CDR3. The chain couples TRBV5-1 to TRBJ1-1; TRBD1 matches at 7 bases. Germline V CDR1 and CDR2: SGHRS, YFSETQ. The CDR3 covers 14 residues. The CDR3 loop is CASSIGTANTEAFF. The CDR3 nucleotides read TGCGCCAGCAGCATAGGGACAGCGAACACTGAGGCTTTCTTT.

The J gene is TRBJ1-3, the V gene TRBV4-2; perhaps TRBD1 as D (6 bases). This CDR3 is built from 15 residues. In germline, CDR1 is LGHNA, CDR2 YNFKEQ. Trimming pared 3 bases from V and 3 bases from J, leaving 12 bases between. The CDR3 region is CASSQHTGFGNTIYF. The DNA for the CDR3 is TGTGCCAGCAGCCAGCACACAGGGTTTGGAAACACCATATATTTT.

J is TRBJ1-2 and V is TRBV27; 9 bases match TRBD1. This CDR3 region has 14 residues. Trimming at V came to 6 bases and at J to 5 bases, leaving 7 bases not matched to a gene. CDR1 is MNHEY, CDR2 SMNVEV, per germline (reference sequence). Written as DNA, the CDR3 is TGTGCCAGCAGCGAAGACAGGGGGATGTATGGCTACACCTTC. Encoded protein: CASSEDRGMYGYTF.

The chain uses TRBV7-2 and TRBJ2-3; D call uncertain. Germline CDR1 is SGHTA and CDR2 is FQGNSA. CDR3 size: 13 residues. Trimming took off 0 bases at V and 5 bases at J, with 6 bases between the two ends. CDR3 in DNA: TGTGCCAGCAGCTTAGCGCGGATAGATACGCAGTATTTT. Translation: CASSLARIDTQYF.

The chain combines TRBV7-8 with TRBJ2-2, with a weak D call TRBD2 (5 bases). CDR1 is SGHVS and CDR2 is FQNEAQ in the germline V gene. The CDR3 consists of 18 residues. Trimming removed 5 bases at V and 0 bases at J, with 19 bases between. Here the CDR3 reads CASSLIGPGAANTGELFF. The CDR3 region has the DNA TGTGCCAGCAGCCTAATCGGGCCAGGAGCGGCGAACACCGGGGAGCTGTTTTTT.

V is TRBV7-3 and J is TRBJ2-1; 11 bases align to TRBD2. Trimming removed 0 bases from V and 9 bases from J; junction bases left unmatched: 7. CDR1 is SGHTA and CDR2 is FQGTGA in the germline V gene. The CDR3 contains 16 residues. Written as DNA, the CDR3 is TGTGCCAGCAGCTTAACGAGGACTAGCGGGCGTATTGAGCAGTTCTTC. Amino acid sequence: CASSLTRTSGRIEQFF.

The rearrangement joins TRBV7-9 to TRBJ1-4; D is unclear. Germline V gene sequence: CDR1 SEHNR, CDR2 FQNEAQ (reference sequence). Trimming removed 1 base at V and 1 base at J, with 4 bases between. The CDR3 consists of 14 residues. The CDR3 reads CASSLGLTNEKLFF. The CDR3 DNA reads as TGTGCCAGCAGCTTAGGGCTAACTAATGAAAAACTGTTTTTT.

Here the CDR3 DNA reads TGTGCCAGCAGTCTACTAGCGGGAGGGCCCAATGAGCAGTTCTTC. It specifies CASSLLAGGPNEQFF. The V and J genes are TRBV2 and TRBJ2-1; 13 bases line up with TRBD2. The CDR3 is 15 amino acids. Trimming took 5 bases from V and 6 from J; bases not matched to a gene: 4. The V gene's germline CDR1 is SNHLY and CDR2 FYNNEI.

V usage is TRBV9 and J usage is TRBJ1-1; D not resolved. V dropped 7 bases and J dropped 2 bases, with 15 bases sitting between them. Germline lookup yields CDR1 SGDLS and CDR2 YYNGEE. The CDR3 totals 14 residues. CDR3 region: CASSRLSVNTEAFF. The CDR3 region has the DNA TGTGCCAGCTCCCGCTTGTCGGTTAACACTGAAGCTTTCTTT.

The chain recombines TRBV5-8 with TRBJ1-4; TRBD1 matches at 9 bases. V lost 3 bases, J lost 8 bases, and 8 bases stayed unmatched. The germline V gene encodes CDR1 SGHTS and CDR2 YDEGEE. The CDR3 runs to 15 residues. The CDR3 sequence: CASSSLRDRVEKLFF. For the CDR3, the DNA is TGTGCCAGCAGCTCTCTCCGGGACAGGGTAGAAAAACTGTTTTTT.

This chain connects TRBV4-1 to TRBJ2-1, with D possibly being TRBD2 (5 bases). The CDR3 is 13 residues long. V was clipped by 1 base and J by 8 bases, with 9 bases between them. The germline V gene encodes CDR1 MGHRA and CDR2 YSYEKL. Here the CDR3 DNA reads TGCGCCAGCAGCCAAGCCGGGATCGATGAGCAGTTCTTC. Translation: CASSQAGIDEQFF.

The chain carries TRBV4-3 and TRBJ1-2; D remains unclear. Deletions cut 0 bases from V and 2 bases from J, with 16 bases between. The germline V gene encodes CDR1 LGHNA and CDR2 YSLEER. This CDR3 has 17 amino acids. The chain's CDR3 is CASSQDLLRQPNYGYTF. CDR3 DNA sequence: TGCGCCAGCAGCCAAGATCTCCTGCGGCAGCCAAACTATGGCTACACCTTC.

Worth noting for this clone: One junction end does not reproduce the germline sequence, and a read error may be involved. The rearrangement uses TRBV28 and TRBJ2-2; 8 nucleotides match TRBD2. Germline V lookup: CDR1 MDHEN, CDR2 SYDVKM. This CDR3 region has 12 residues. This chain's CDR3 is CASAGGAGKLFF. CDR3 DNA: TGTGCCAGCGCGGGGGGCGCCGGGAAGCTGTTTTTT.

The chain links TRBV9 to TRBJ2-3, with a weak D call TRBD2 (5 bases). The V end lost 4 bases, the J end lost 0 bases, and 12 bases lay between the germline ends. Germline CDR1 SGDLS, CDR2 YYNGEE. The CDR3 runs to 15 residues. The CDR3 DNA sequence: TGTGCCAGCAGCACAGTGGGAGCGAGCACAGATACGCAGTATTTT. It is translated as CASSTVGASTDTQYF.

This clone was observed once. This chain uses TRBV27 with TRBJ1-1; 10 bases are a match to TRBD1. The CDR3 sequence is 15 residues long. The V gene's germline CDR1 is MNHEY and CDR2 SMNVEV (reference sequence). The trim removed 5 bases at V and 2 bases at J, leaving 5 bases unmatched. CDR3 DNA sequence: TGTGCCAGCAGTCCCTGGACAGGGGGAAACACTGAAGCTTTCTTT. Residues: CASSPWTGGNTEAFF.

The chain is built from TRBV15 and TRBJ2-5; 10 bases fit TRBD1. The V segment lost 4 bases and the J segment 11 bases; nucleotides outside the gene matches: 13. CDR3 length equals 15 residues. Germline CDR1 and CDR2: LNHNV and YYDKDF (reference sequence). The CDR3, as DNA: TGTGCCACCAGCACCTCGACCGGGACAGGGGAAGAGCAGTACTTC. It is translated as CATSTSTGTGEEQYF.

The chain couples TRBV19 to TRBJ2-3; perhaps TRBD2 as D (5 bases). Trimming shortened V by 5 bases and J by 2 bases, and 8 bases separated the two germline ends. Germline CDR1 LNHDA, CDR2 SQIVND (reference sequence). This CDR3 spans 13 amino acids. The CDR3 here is CASSYGNTDTQYF. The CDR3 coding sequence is TGTGCCAGTAGTTACGGGAACACAGATACGCAGTATTTT.

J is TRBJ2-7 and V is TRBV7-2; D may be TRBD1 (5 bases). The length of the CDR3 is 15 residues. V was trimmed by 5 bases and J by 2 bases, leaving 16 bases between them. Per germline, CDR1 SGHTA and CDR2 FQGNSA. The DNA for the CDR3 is TGTGCCAGCAGCCTAACCAGGAAAGGGGCCTACGAGCAGTACTTC. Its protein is CASSLTRKGAYEQYF.

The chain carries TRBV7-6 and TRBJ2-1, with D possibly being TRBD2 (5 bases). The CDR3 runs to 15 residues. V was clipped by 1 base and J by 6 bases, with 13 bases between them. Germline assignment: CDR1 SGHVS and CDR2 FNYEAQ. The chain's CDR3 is CASSLGPSRVNEQFF. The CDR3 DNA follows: TGTGCCAGCAGCTTAGGTCCTAGCCGGGTCAATGAGCAGTTCTTC.